What follows are 12 T cell receptor beta chains derived from one specimen sequenced in a study of blood T cell repertoires in COVID-19. Data came from immunoSEQ multiplex PCR; TCRdb stores just in-frame clones and leaves some out. The repertoire consists of a few hundred thousand clones, with over 75% occurring once and the leading ten covering about 4.3%. Sequencing input: PBMCs or T cells enriched from blood (not recorded which). These TCRs come from a man aged 25-45 years with acute COVID-19.

The table lists this clone with a count of one. This sequence joins TRBV19 and TRBJ1-2, with D tentatively TRBD1 (5 bases). This CDR3 contains 12 residues. Looked up from germline, CDR1 is LNHDA and CDR2 is SQIVND (reference sequence). Between the trimmed V and J ends, which lost 2 bases and 6 bases, there was a span of 7 bases. CDR3 region: CASSILDNGYTF. The DNA for the CDR3 is TGTGCCAGTAGTATACTGGACAATGGCTACACCTTC.

The sample holds one count of this clone. CDR3 protein: CASSSLAGGSGEQFF. As DNA, the CDR3 is TGTGCCAGCAGCTCCTTGGCGGGGGGGTCCGGTGAGCAGTTCTTC. The rearrangement joins TRBV3-1 (or the pseudogene TRBV3-2) to TRBJ2-1; TRBD2 aligns across 9 bases. With 5 bases clipped from V and 9 bases from J, the junction kept 11 bases outside the gene matches. Germline V gene sequence: CDR1 LGHDT, CDR2 YNNKEL (reference sequence). The CDR3 is 15 amino acids.

The chain has TRBV6-5 and TRBJ1-2; D possibly corresponds to TRBD1 (5 bases). Germline V gene data show CDR1 as MNHEY and CDR2 as SVGAGI. Trimming stripped 8 bases from V and 2 bases from J, with 9 bases between. The CDR3 has 12 residues. CDR3 amino acids: CASSHRNYGYTF. DNA of the CDR3: TGTGCCAGCTCCCACAGGAACTATGGCTACACCTTC.

A remark on this clone: The sample has other DNA sequences that encode this CDR3 too. The chain couples TRBV5-6 to TRBJ1-5; D unresolved. CDR1 and CDR2 (germline): SGHDT, YYEEEE. Trimming pared 3 bases from V and 7 bases from J, leaving 8 bases between. The CDR3 is made up of 12 amino acids. The DNA of the CDR3 is TGTGCCAGCAGCTATCGCGGACAGCCCCAGCATTTT. As protein: CASSYRGQPQHF.

This sequence joins TRBV27 and TRBJ1-1, with TRBD1 matching 8 bases. V lost 10 bases, J lost 8 bases, and 18 bases stayed unmatched. Germline V gene lookup returns CDR1 MNHEY and CDR2 SMNVEV (reference sequence). This CDR3 region has 15 residues. The CDR3 reads CATLRARGTGMEAFF. The CDR3 DNA is TGTGCCACGCTAAGGGCCCGCGGGACAGGAATGGAAGCTTTCTTT.

The rearrangement links TRBV5-1 to TRBJ1-1, with D unclear. With 7 bases removed from V and 0 bases from J, the gap between germline ends came to 10 bases. Per germline, CDR1 SGHRS and CDR2 YFSETQ. The CDR3 loop spans 13 amino acids. CDR3 sequence: CASSLLMNTEAFF. CDR3 coding DNA: TGCGCCAGCTCATTACTCATGAACACTGAAGCTTTCTTT.

This clone was seen a single time. This CDR3 reads CATSSGQGREKLFF. The CDR3 region has the DNA TGTGCCACCAGCTCGGGACAGGGGAGGGAAAAACTGTTTTTT. V usage is TRBV15 and J usage is TRBJ1-4; TRBD1 matches at 10 bases. V dropped 5 bases and J dropped 8; count of bases not matched to a gene: 5. Germline loops: CDR1 LNHNV, CDR2 YYDKDF (reference sequence). The CDR3 sequence is 14 residues long.

There are a few counts of this clone. The V gene is TRBV2, the J gene TRBJ1-5; D is unclear. Germline CDR1 reads SNHLY; CDR2 reads FYNNEI. This CDR3 has 14 amino acids. The V end was cut by 5 bases, the J end by 5 bases, with 13 bases between. The chain's CDR3 is CASSQEEPHQPQHF. Here the CDR3 DNA reads TGTGCCAGCAGTCAAGAGGAGCCCCATCAGCCCCAGCATTTT.

The chain uses TRBV2 and TRBJ2-7, with TRBD1 identical over 9 bases. Germline CDR1 reads SNHLY; CDR2 reads FYNNEI. This CDR3 comprises 15 residues. V lost 6 bases and J lost 0; bases outside the gene matches: 6. The CDR3 DNA follows: TGTGCCAGCAGACCCGACAGGGGGAGCTCCTACGAGCAGTACTTC. Translating gives CASRPDRGSSYEQYF.

The chain combines TRBV9 with TRBJ2-7, with TRBD1 identical over 9 bases. The junction had 3 bases not matched to a gene; V was cut back by 4 bases and J by 1 base. The CDR3 covers 14 residues. Germline V gives CDR1 SGDLS, CDR2 YYNGEE. This CDR3 reads CASSSGQGSYEQYF. Here the CDR3 DNA reads TGTGCCAGCAGCTCGGGACAGGGTTCCTACGAGCAGTACTTC.

The V call is TRBV6-5, the J call TRBJ1-5; D remains unclear. V was pared by 0 bases and J by 8 bases, with 14 bases between. Germline V CDR1 and CDR2: MNHEY, SVGAGI. This CDR3 has 15 amino acids. In DNA form, the CDR3 reads TGTGCCAGCAGTTACTCGAGAGGGATGAAGGAGCCCCAGCATTTT. This encodes CASSYSRGMKEPQHF.

The chain is built from TRBV5-4 and TRBJ2-1, with 11 bases fitting TRBD2. Looked up from germline, CDR1 is SGHNT and CDR2 is YYREEE (reference sequence). J gave up 4 bases and V 0 bases, and 9 bases lay outside the gene matches. The CDR3 contains 18 residues. Here the CDR3 DNA reads TGTGCCAGCAGCTTGGCTAGCGGGGGGTCCCCTTTATACAATGAGCAGTTCTTC. It codes for CASSLASGGSPLYNEQFF.